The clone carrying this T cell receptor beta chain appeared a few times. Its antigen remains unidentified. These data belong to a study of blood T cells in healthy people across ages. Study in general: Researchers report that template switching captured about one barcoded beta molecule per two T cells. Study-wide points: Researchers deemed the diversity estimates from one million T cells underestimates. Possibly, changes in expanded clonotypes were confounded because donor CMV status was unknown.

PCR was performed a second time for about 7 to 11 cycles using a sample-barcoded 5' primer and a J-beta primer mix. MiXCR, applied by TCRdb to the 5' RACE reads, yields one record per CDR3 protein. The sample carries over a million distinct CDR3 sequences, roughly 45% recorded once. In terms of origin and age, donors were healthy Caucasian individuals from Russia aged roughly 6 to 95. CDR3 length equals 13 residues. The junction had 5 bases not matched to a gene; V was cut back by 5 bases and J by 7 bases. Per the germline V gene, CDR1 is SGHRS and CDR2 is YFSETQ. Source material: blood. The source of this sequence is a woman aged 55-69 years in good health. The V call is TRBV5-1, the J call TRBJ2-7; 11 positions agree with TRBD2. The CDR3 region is CASRGLADNEQYF. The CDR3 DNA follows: TGCGCCAGCAGGGGACTAGCGGACAATGAGCAGTACTTC.